This T cell receptor (beta chain) was observed in a study of cytomegalovirus exposure and HLA in healthy donors. Primers included in the PCR were 60 Vbeta and 13 Jbeta primers. Profiling relied on immunoSEQ multiplex PCR, and the TCRdb table lists in-frame clones only, not all of them. The sample has some 97,000 clones, about 75% seen once. Study-wide results and limits: Associated with HLA alleles at 0.05 false discovery rate in a later analysis were 16,951 TCR beta sequences. In a later analysis, CMV-associated beta chains were mostly HLA-associated, it appeared. For most subjects, TCR beta sequences were reported to predict HLA-A and HLA-B alleles with accuracy. Indistinguishability led to the exclusion of some V segments, TRBV6-2 and TRBV6-3 included.

Germline assignment: CDR1 SEHNR and CDR2 FQNEAQ (reference sequence). The CDR3 is 18 residues long. Worth noting for this clone: Its specificity is not known. The junction does not match germline at one end; this may be a read error.

The sequence derives from a male donor in good health and CMV-seropositive. The source material was PBMCs. The chain joins TRBV7-9 to TRBJ1-5, with D perhaps matching TRBD1 (5 bases). The DNA of the CDR3 is TGTTCCAGCAGCTTAGCACGGGGGGGGAGTAATAGCAATCAGCCCCAGCATTTT. This codes for CSSSLARGGSNSNQPQHF. Looking up the rest from reference TRBV7-9 and TRBJ1-5 gives the full variable domain: DTGVSQNPRHKITKRGQNVTFRCDPISEHNRLYWYRQTLGQGPEFLTYFQNEAQLEKSRLLSDRFSAERPKGSFSTLEIQRTEQGDSAMYLCSSSLARGGSNSNQPQHFGDGTRLSIL.